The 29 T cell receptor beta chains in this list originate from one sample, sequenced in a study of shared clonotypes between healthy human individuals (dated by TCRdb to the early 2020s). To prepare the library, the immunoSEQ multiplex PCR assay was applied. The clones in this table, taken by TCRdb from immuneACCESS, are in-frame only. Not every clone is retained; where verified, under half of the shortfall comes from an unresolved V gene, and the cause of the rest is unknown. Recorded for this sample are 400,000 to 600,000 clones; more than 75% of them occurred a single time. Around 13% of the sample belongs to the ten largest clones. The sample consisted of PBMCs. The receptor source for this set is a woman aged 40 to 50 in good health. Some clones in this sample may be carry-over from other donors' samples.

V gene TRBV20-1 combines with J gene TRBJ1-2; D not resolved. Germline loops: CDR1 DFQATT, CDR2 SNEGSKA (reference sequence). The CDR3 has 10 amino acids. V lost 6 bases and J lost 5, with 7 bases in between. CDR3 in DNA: TGCAGTGCCCGTACTTATGGCTACACCTTC. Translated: CSARTYGYTF.

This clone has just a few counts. The DNA for the CDR3 is TGTGCCAGTCTCCGGGGAGCGGGAGTAGATACGCAGTATTTT. Translated, it gives CASLRGAGVDTQYF. The chain has TRBV7-2 and TRBJ2-3, with TRBD2 identical over 8 bases. CDR1 is SGHTA, CDR2 FQGNSA, per germline. J gave up 5 bases and V 9 bases, and 10 bases lay outside the gene matches. This CDR3 spans 14 amino acids. The complete variable domain, with remaining parts taken from reference TRBV7-2 and TRBJ2-3, reads GAGVSQSPSNKVTEKGKDVELRCDPISGHTALYWYRQSLGQGLEFLIYFQGNSAPDKSGLPSDRFSAERTGGSVSTLTIQRTQQEDSAVYLCASLRGAGVDTQYFGPGTRLTVL.

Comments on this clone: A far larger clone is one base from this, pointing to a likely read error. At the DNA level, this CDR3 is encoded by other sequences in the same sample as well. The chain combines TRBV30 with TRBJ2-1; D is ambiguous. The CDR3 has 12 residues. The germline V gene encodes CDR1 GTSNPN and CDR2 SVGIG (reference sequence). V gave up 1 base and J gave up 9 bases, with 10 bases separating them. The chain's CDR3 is CAWSDTSPEQFF. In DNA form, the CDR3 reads TGTGCCTGGAGTGACACAAGCCCTGAGCAGTTCTTC.

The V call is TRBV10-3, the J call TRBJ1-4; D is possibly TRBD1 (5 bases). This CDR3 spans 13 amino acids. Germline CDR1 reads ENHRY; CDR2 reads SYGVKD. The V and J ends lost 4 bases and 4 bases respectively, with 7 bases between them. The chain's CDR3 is CAISAGHNEKLFF. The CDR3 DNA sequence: TGTGCCATCAGTGCTGGACATAATGAAAAACTGTTTTTT.

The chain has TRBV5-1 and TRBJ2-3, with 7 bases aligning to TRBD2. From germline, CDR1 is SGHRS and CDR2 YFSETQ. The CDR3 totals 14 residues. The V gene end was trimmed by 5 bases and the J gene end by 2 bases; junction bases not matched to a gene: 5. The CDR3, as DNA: TGCGCCAGCAGTGCGGGAGCGTACACAGATACGCAGTATTTT. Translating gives CASSAGAYTDTQYF. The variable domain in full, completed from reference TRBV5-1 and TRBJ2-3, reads KAGVTQTPRYLIKTRGQQVTLSCSPISGHRSVSWYQQTPGQGLQFLFEYFSETQRNKGNFPGRFSGRQFSNSRSEMNVSTLELGDSALYLCASSAGAYTDTQYFGPGTRLTVL.

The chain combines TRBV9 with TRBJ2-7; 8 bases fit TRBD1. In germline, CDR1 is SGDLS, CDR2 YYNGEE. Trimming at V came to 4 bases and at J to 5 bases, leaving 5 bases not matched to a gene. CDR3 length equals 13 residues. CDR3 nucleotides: TGTGCCAGCAGCCTACGGACAGGGAACGAGCAGTACTTC. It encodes CASSLRTGNEQYF.

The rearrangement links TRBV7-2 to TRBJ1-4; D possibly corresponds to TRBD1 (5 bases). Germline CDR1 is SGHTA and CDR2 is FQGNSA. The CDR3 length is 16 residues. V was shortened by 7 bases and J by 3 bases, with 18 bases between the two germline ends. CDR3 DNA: TGTGCCAGCAACACTGACGGGGCGTTCGCTAATGAAAAACTGTTTTTT. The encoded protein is CASNTDGAFANEKLFF.

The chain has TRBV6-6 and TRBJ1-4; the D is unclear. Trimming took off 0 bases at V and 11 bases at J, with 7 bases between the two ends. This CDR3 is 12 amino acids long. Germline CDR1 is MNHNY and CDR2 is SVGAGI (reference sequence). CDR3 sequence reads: CASSYSLGKLFF. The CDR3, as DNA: TGTGCCAGCAGTTACTCACTCGGGAAACTGTTTTTT.

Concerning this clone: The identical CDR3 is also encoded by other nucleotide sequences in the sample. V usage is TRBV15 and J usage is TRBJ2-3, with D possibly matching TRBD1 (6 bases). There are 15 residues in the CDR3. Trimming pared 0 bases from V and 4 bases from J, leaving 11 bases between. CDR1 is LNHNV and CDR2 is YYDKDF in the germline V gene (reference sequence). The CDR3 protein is CATSRDRGSADTQYF. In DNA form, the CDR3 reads TGTGCCACCAGCAGAGATAGGGGGTCTGCAGATACGCAGTATTTT.

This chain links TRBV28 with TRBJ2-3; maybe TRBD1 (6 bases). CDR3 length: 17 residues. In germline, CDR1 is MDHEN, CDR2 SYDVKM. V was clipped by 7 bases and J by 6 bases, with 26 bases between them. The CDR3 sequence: CASISFNREGGSDTQYF. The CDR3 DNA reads TGTGCCAGCATCTCCTTCAACAGGGAAGGAGGATCCGATACGCAGTATTTT. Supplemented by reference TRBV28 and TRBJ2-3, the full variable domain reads DVKVTQSSRYLVKRTGEKVFLECVQDMDHENMFWYRQDPGLGLRLIYFSYDVKMKEKGDIPEGYSVSREKKERFSLILESASTNQTSMYLCASISFNREGGSDTQYFGPGTRLTVL.

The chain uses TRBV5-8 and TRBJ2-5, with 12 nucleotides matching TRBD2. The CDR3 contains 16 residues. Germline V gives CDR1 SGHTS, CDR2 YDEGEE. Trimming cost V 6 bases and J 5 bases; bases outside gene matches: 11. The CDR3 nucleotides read TGTGCCAGCAACAGTCTAGCGGGAGGGCCGGGGGAGACCCAGTACTTC. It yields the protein CASNSLAGGPGETQYF.

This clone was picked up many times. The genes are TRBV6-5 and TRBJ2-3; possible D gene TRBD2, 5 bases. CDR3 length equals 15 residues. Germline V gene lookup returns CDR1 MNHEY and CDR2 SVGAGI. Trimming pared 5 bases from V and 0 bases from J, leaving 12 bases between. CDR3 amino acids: CASSHGLQSTDTQYF. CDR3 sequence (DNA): TGTGCCAGCAGTCATGGACTGCAGAGCACAGATACGCAGTATTTT.

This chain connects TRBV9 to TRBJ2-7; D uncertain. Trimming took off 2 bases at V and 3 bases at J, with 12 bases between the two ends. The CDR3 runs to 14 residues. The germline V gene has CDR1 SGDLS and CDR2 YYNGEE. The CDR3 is CASSVGSGYYEQYF. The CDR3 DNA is TGTGCCAGCAGCGTGGGATCAGGTTACTACGAGCAGTACTTC.

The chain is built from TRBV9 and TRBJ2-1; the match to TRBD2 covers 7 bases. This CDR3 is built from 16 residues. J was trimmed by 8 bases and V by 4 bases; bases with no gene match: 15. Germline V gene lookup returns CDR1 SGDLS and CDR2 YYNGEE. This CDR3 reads CASSSGGLAVPDEQFF. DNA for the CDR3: TGTGCCAGCAGCTCGGGAGGCCTAGCGGTTCCGGATGAGCAGTTCTTC.

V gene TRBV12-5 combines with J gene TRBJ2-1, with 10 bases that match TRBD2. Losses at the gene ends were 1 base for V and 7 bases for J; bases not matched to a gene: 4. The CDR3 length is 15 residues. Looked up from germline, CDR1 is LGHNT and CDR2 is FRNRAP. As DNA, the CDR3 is TGTGCTAGTGGTTTGGCTAGCGGGGGTTTGAATGAGCAGTTCTTC. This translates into CASGLASGGLNEQFF. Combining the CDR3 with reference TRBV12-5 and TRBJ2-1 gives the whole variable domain DARVTQTPRHKVTEMGQEVTMRCQPILGHNTVFWYRQTMMQGLELLAYFRNRAPLDDSGMPKDRFSAEMPDATLATLKIQPSEPRDSAVYFCASGLASGGLNEQFFGPGTRLTVL.

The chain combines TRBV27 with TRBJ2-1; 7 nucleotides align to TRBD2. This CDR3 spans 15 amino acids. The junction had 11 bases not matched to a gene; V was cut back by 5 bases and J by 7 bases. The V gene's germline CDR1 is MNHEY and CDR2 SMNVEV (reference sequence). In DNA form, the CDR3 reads TGTGCCAGCAGTCGCGAATCACACGGGGGGAATGAGCAGTTCTTC. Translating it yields CASSRESHGGNEQFF.

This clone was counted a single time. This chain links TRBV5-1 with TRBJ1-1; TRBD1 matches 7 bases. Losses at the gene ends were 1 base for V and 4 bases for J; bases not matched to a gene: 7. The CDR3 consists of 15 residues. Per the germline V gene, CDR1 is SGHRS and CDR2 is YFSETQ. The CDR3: CASSLTTGVTTEAFF. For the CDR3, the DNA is TGCGCCAGCAGCTTGACCACAGGGGTGACCACTGAAGCTTTCTTT.

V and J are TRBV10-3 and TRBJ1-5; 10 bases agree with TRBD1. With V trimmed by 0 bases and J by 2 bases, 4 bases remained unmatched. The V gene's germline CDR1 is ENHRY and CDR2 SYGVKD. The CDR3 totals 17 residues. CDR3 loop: CAISESTTGGGNQPQHF. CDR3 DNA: TGTGCCATCAGTGAGTCCACGACAGGGGGCGGCAATCAGCCCCAGCATTTT.

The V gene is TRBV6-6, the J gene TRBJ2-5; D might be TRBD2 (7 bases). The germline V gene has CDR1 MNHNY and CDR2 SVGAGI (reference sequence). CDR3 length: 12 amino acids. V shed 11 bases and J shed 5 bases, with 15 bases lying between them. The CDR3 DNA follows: TGTGCCTCCCAGGGGAGGGGGGAGACCCAGTACTTC. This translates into CASQGRGETQYF.

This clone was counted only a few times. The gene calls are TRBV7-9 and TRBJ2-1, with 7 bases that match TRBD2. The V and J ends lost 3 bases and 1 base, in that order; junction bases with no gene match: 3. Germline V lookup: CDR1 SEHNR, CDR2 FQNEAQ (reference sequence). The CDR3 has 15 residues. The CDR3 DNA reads TGTGCCAGCAGCTTCGGGGGGACGTCCTACAATGAGCAGTTCTTC. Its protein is CASSFGGTSYNEQFF. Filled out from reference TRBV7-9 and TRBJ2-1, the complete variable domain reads DTGVSQNPRHKITKRGQNVTFRCDPISEHNRLYWYRQTLGQGPEFLTYFQNEAQLEKSRLLSDRFSAERPKGSFSTLEIQRTEQGDSAMYLCASSFGGTSYNEQFFGPGTRLTVL.

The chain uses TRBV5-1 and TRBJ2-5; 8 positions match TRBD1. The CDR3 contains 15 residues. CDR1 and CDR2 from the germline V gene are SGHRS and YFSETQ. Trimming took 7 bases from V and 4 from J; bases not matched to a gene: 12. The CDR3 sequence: CASAKGQVGGETQYF. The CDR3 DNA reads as TGCGCCAGCGCCAAGGGACAGGTCGGCGGAGAGACCCAGTACTTC.

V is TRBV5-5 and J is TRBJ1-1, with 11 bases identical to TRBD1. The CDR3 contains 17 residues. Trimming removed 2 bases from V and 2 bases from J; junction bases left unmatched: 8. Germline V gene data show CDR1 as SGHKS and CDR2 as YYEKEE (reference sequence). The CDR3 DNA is TGTGCCAGCAGCTTTAGGACAGGGGGCTCAGTTAACACTGAAGCTTTCTTT. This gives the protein CASSFRTGGSVNTEAFF.

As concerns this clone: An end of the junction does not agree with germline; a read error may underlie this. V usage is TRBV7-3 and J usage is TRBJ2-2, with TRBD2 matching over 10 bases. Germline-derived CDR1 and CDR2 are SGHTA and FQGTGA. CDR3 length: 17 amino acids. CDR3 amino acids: CASSLTRLAGSTGELFF. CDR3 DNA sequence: TGTGCCAGCAGCCTAACCCGACTAGCGGGTTCCACCGGGGAGCTGTTTTTT.

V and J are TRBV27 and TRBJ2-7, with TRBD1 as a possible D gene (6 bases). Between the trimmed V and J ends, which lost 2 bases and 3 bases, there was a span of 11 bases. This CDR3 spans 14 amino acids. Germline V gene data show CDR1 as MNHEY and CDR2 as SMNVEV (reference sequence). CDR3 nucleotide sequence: TGTGCCAGCAGTTTAAACAGGGTGAACTACGAGCAGTACTTC. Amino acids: CASSLNRVNYEQYF.

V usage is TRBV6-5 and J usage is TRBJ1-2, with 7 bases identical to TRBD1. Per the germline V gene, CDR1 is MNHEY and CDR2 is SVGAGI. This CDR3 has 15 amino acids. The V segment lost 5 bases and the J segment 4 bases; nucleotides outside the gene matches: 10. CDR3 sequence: CASSTYRGRTYGYTF. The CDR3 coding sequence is TGTGCCAGCAGTACCTACAGGGGTCGGACCTATGGCTACACCTTC.

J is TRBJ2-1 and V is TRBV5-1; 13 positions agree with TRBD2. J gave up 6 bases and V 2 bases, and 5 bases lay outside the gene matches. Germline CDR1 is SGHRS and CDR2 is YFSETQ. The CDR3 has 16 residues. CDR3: CASSFSTSGRANEQFF. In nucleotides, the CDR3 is TGCGCCAGCAGCTTTTCCACTAGCGGGAGGGCCAATGAGCAGTTCTTC.

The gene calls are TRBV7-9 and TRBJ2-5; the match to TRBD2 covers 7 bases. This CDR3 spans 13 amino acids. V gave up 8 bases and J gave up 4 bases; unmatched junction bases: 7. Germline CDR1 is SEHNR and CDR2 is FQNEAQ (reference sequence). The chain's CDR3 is CASRAGWAETQYF. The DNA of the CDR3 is TGTGCCAGCCGAGCGGGATGGGCAGAGACCCAGTACTTC.

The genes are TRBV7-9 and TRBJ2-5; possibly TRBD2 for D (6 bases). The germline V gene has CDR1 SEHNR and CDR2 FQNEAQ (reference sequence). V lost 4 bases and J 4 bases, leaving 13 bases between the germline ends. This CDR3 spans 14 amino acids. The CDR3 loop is CASSSLGGGETQYF. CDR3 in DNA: TGTGCCAGCAGCTCTTTGGGGGGAGGAGAGACCCAGTACTTC.

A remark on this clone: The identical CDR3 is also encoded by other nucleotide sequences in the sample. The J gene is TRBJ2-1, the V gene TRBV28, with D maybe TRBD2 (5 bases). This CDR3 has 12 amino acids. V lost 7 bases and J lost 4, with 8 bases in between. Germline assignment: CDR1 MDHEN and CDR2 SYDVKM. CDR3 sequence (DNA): TGTGCCAGCACAGGACTTTACAATGAGCAGTTCTTC. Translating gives CASTGLYNEQFF. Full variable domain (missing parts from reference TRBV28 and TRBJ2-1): DVKVTQSSRYLVKRTGEKVFLECVQDMDHENMFWYRQDPGLGLRLIYFSYDVKMKEKGDIPEGYSVSREKKERFSLILESASTNQTSMYLCASTGLYNEQFFGPGTRLTVL.